This T cell receptor beta chain stems from a study of OX40 agonist ivuxolimab in advanced cancers. With regard to the full study: The costimulatory receptor OX40 (CD134) was targeted by ivuxolimab, a fully human IgG2 agonistic monoclonal antibody. Three dose-escalation patients achieved partial responses, one with hepatocellular carcinoma and two with cutaneous melanoma. Patients were allowed to have had prior anti-PD-1, anti-PD-L1 or anti-CTLA-4 therapy, and 30% to 40% of the dose-escalation patients had been treated with checkpoint inhibitors. The dose-escalation cohort was over 70% male with a mean age of approximately 60 years, ranging from roughly 20 to 80. Peripheral TCRbeta sequencing was intended to test whether TCR sequence diversity was altered and clonal T-cell expansion was caused by ivuxolimab. Among the 52 dose-escalation patients, around 19 had hepatocellular carcinoma, roughly 15 melanoma, 9 renal cell carcinoma and 9 head and neck cancer. The paper describes the monotherapy dose-escalation part (N ≈ 52 patients) of the phase I trial of ivuxolimab. Intravenous ivuxolimab was administered to patients every 2 weeks at six dose levels: 0.01, 0.1, 0.3, 1.5, 3 and 10 mg/kg. Results and caveats for the whole study, not just this receptor: The antigen specificity of the clonally expanded peripheral T cells was not determined. After ivuxolimab, CD8+ T cells had more expanded clones than CD4+ T cells on average. Low levels of normalized T-cell clonal expansion were also seen in some nonresponding patients. In the 0.1-3.0 mg/kg groups, partial responders had among the lowest normalized peripheral clonal expansion, particularly in CD8+ T cells. At doses of 0.1 to 3.0 mg/kg, clonal expansion of both CD4+ and CD8+ blood T cells was observed from baseline to week 6.

Comments on this clone: No cognate antigen has been identified for it. Within one base of it there is no much larger clone, and no base qualities were kept.

For sequencing of the TCRbeta CDR3 region, genomic DNA was extracted from the sorted cells. TCRbeta CDR3 regions were sequenced using the immunoSEQ Assay. Held by TCRdb, this immuneACCESS table contains in-frame sequences only and omits some clones. Under half of the omission traces to an unresolved V gene where checked; the cause of the rest is unknown. This sample holds tens of thousands of clones; 80% to 95% were observed only once. About 20% of the sample lies in the top ten. Patients with a history of autoimmune disease or receiving systemic immunosuppression were excluded from the trial. In every dose cohort, peripheral blood was drawn for TCR sequencing at baseline, cycle 4 day 1, and cycle 7 day 1. Samples came from an open-label, multicenter, first-in-human phase I dose-escalation trial of ivuxolimab. Adults with locally advanced or metastatic head and neck squamous cell, hepatocellular, melanoma or renal cell carcinoma were enrolled in the trial. Before TCR sequencing, CD4+ T cells and CD8+ T cells were sorted from peripheral blood as separate populations.

V drops 3 bases and J drops 4 bases, leaving 3 bases in between. From the germline V gene (reference sequence), CDR1 is SEHNR and CDR2 is FQNEAQ. Counted from cysteine to phenylalanine, this CDR3 has 11 amino acids. Only CDR3 DNA remains: 33 bases, in frame from the first base. This TCR derives from an adult with an advanced solid tumor such as melanoma, head and neck, liver or kidney cancer. Recombination linked TRBV7-9 to TRBJ2-5, with no confidently assigned D gene. The sequenced sample was CD4+ or CD8+ T cells sorted from blood, obtained in a trial of the OX40 agonist ivuxolimab. The CDR3 loop reads CASSFSETQYF. The DNA sequence is as follows: TGTGCCAGCAGCTTCTCAGAGACCCAGTACTTC.